The next 22 T cell receptor beta chains were all read from a single sample in a study of graft-versus-host responses after intestinal transplantation. These receptors' antigens are unknown. Using immunoSEQ multiplex PCR, the repertoire was profiled, and TCRdb retains in-frame clones only, with some absent. This table holds roughly 110,000 clones, about 91% found once. Sample: unstimulated CD4+ T cells sorted from spleen or lymph node cells, taken before transplant. Every receptor here comes from a human donor who was the organ donor for an intestinal transplant.

The chain has TRBV5-6 and TRBJ2-1, with TRBD2 identical over 14 bases. This CDR3 comprises 15 residues. V lost 6 bases and J lost 7; bases outside the gene matches: 6. Germline V gene data show CDR1 as SGHDT and CDR2 as YYEEEE. The DNA of the CDR3 is TGTGCCAGCAACGTCGGGACTAGCGGGAGAAATGAGCAGTTCTTC. This sequence encodes CASNVGTSGRNEQFF.

The chain carries TRBV23-1 and TRBJ2-5, with TRBD1 matching over 8 bases. With the DNA end fitting TRBJ2-7 better, the J assignment may be wrong. TRBV23-1 is marked as an open reading frame, function uncertain. This CDR3 has 15 amino acids. The DNA of the CDR3 is TGCGCCAGCAGTCCAATGACAGGGGAGGCTTGCGAGCAGTACTTC. This sequence encodes CASSPMTGEACEQYF.

V is TRBV5-4 and J is TRBJ1-2, with 7 positions matching TRBD1. The V gene's germline CDR1 is SGHNT and CDR2 YYREEE (reference sequence). The CDR3 contains 16 residues. With V trimmed by 4 bases and J by 7 bases, 16 bases remained unmatched. The CDR3 nucleotides are TGTGCCAGCAGCGCGCCGGTCCAACAGGGGAGGAGTGGCTACACCTTC. This translates into CASSAPVQQGRSGYTF.

This sequence joins TRBV18 and TRBJ1-5; tentatively, D is TRBD1 (6 bases). CDR3 length: 15 amino acids. Germline lookup yields CDR1 KGHSH and CDR2 LQKENI. The V and J ends lost 1 base and 5 bases respectively, with 12 bases between them. The CDR3 region has the DNA TGTGCCAGCTCACCACACCAGGGGTTTGATCAGCCCCAGCATTTT. Translation: CASSPHQGFDQPQHF.

The chain uses TRBV27 and TRBJ2-7; TRBD1 or TRBD2 may be the D gene (7 bases each). CDR1 is MNHEY, CDR2 SMNVEV, per germline (reference sequence). Between the trimmed V and J ends, which lost 4 bases and 2 bases, there was a span of 18 bases. The CDR3 is made up of 16 amino acids. DNA of the CDR3: TGTGCCAGCAGTTCAGGGGGGGGCAGAAAGGCCTACGAGCAGTACTTC. It codes for CASSSGGGRKAYEQYF.

The chain couples TRBV4-2 to TRBJ2-1; TRBD2 matches at 9 bases. The CDR3 spans 15 residues. Germline V gene sequence: CDR1 LGHNA, CDR2 YNFKEQ. V dropped 4 bases and J dropped 3; count of bases not matched to a gene: 4. The CDR3 reads CASSLNSGSYNEQFF. CDR3 coding DNA: TGTGCCAGCAGCCTAAATAGCGGGAGCTACAATGAGCAGTTCTTC.

The chain is built from TRBV7-2 and TRBJ2-1, with no clear D. The germline CDR1 and CDR2 sequences are SGHTA and FQGNSA. V was trimmed by 5 bases and J by 10 bases, leaving 18 bases between them. The CDR3 is made up of 14 amino acids. The CDR3 spells CASSLRTTTVEQFF. Here the CDR3 DNA reads TGTGCCAGCAGCCTAAGGACGACCACCGTGGAGCAGTTCTTC.

The chain couples TRBV7-9 to TRBJ2-5, with a tentative D call TRBD1 (6 bases). V gave up 5 bases and J gave up 5 bases, with 18 bases separating them. The germline V gene has CDR1 SEHNR and CDR2 FQNEAQ (reference sequence). The CDR3 extends over 15 amino acids. CDR3 sequence reads: CASSLRGIGQETQYF. Here the CDR3 DNA reads TGTGCCAGCAGCCTCCGGGGTATCGGACAGGAGACCCAGTACTTC.

In its sample, this clone was seen once. This chain connects TRBV29-1 to TRBJ2-5; 9 bases are a match to TRBD2. The CDR3 extends over 15 amino acids. The V gene's germline CDR1 is SQVTM and CDR2 ANQGSEA. With 3 bases clipped from V and 5 bases from J, the junction kept 10 bases outside the gene matches. The CDR3 sequence: CSVDRGSSGGETQYF. CDR3 DNA sequence: TGCAGCGTTGATAGAGGTAGTAGCGGGGGTGAGACCCAGTACTTC. The whole variable domain, filled in from reference TRBV29-1 and TRBJ2-5, reads SAVISQKPSRDICQRGTSLTIQCQVDSQVTMMFWYRQQPGQSLTLIATANQGSEATYESGFVIDKFPISRPNLTFSTLTVSNMSPEDSSIYLCSVDRGSSGGETQYFGPGTRLLVL.

The chain combines TRBV5-1 with TRBJ2-3; perhaps TRBD2 as D (5 bases). The germline V gene encodes CDR1 SGHRS and CDR2 YFSETQ. V lost 5 bases to trimming and J lost 6 bases, with 7 bases between them. CDR3 length: 11 residues. The CDR3 nucleotides read TGCGCCAGCAGTTGGAGGGATACGCAGTATTTT. Its protein is CASSWRDTQYF.

The chain is built from TRBV6-1 and TRBJ1-1; 8 positions agree with TRBD1. Germline V gene lookup returns CDR1 MNHNS and CDR2 SASEGT. V lost 6 bases, J lost 0 bases, and 3 bases stayed unmatched. This CDR3 is 14 amino acids long. DNA for the CDR3: TGTGCCAGCAGCAGACAGGGGATGAACACTGAAGCTTTCTTT. Protein sequence: CASSRQGMNTEAFF.

In its sample, this clone was seen a few times. This chain links TRBV5-4 with TRBJ1-1, with a weak D call TRBD1 (5 bases). Germline CDR1 is SGHNT and CDR2 is YYREEE (reference sequence). There are 13 residues in the CDR3. Trimming shortened V by 0 bases and J by 3 bases, and 6 bases separated the two germline ends. CDR3 in amino acids: CASSLVGDTEAFF. The CDR3 DNA is TGTGCCAGCAGCTTGGTGGGGGACACTGAAGCTTTCTTT.

This chain uses TRBV5-6 with TRBJ1-1; TRBD1 matches at 12 bases. The CDR3 is 15 residues long. The ends lost 4 bases at V and 8 bases at J; junction bases unmatched: 9. Germline-derived CDR1 and CDR2 are SGHDT and YYEEEE. The CDR3 loop reads CASSGWDRGQGEAFF. DNA for the CDR3: TGTGCCAGCAGCGGGTGGGACAGGGGGCAGGGGGAAGCTTTCTTT.

This clone is a singleton in its sample. The gene calls are TRBV5-1 and TRBJ2-3, with a tentative D call TRBD1 (5 bases). V gave up 0 bases and J gave up 2 bases, with 10 bases separating them. CDR3 length: 15 residues. Germline V gene data show CDR1 as SGHRS and CDR2 as YFSETQ. CDR3: CASSLDPGYTDTQYF. The CDR3 nucleotides are TGCGCCAGCAGCTTGGATCCAGGGTACACAGATACGCAGTATTTT.

J is TRBJ1-4 and V is TRBV6-1, with D unresolved. The V gene's germline CDR1 is MNHNS and CDR2 SASEGT. This CDR3 contains 14 residues. V gave up 7 bases and J gave up 0 bases, with 9 bases separating them. The CDR3 DNA sequence: TGTGCCAGCATGGAGGGATCAACTAATGAAAAACTGTTTTTT. This codes for CASMEGSTNEKLFF.

A remark on this clone: This may arise from a read error, as a much more abundant clone is one base away. The chain uses TRBV7-2 and TRBJ2-5; 8 bases align to TRBD2. CDR1 is SGHTA, CDR2 FQGNSA, per germline. This CDR3 is 16 amino acids long. CDR3 protein: CATSTVGGGNQETQYF. As DNA, the CDR3 is TGTGCCACCAGCACAGTCGGGGGGGGGAACCAAGAGACCCAGTACTTC. The whole variable domain, filled in from reference TRBV7-2 and TRBJ2-5, reads GAGVSQSPSNKVTEKGKDVELRCDPISGHTALYWYRQSLGQGLEFLIYFQGNSAPDKSGLPSDRFSAERTGGSVSTLTIQRTQQEDSAVYLCATSTVGGGNQETQYFGPGTRLLVL.

The chain links TRBV4-1 to TRBJ1-2, with a tentative D call TRBD1 (5 bases). CDR1 is MGHRA, CDR2 YSYEKL, per germline. This CDR3 comprises 12 residues. V shed 11 bases and J shed 4 bases, with 14 bases lying between them. The CDR3 sequence: CASKGQGYGYTF. The CDR3 nucleotides read TGCGCCTCCAAGGGGCAGGGCTATGGCTACACCTTC.

V usage is TRBV7-8 and J usage is TRBJ1-6; no definite D call. V was pared by 0 bases and J by 7 bases, with 1 base between. Germline V gene data show CDR1 as SGHVS and CDR2 as FQNEAQ. The CDR3 extends over 12 amino acids. Here the CDR3 reads CASSLANSPLHF. The CDR3 DNA reads as TGTGCCAGCAGCTTAGCCAATTCACCCCTCCACTTT. Full variable domain (rest looked up from reference TRBV7-8 and TRBJ1-6): GAGVSQSPRYKVAKRGQDVALRCDPISGHVSLFWYQQALGQGPEFLTYFQNEAQLDKSGLPSDRFFAERPEGSVSTLKIQRTQQEDSAVYLCASSLANSPLHFGNGTRLTVT.

The chain joins TRBV20-1 to TRBJ2-1; D is unresolved. Germline V gene data show CDR1 as DFQATT and CDR2 as SNEGSKA (reference sequence). Trimming pared 1 base from V and 10 bases from J, leaving 8 bases between. The CDR3 sequence is 11 residues long. The CDR3 DNA follows: TGCAGTGCTAGAGGGGCCCCCGAGCAGTTCTTC. This sequence encodes CSARGAPEQFF.

J is TRBJ1-5 and V is TRBV19; D call uncertain. CDR3 length: 12 amino acids. Germline loops: CDR1 LNHDA, CDR2 SQIVND (reference sequence). V was cut by 2 bases and J by 9 bases, with 8 bases left in between. The CDR3 nucleotides are TGTGCCAGTAGTATACCCCCCGGGCCCCAGCATTTT. It encodes CASSIPPGPQHF.

This chain joins TRBV5-1 and TRBJ2-1, with D tentatively TRBD2 (6 bases). The CDR3 has 17 residues. V gave up 3 bases and J gave up 9 bases, with 25 bases separating them. CDR1 is SGHRS and CDR2 is YFSETQ in the germline V gene. The CDR3 sequence is CASSSTSGTRIRGEQFF. The DNA for the CDR3 is TGCGCCAGCAGCTCAACTTCGGGGACTCGGATTAGGGGTGAGCAGTTCTTC. Variable domain in full (rest from reference TRBV5-1 and TRBJ2-1): KAGVTQTPRYLIKTRGQQVTLSCSPISGHRSVSWYQQTPGQGLQFLFEYFSETQRNKGNFPGRFSGRQFSNSRSEMNVSTLELGDSALYLCASSSTSGTRIRGEQFFGPGTRLTVL.

The chain links TRBV6-1 to TRBJ2-1, with D possibly matching TRBD1 (5 bases). This CDR3 comprises 16 residues. V was clipped by 2 bases and J by 4 bases, with 15 bases between them. The germline V gene has CDR1 MNHNS and CDR2 SASEGT. The CDR3 sequence: CASSEFLLTEYNEQFF. The CDR3 DNA follows: TGTGCCAGCAGTGAATTCCTGTTGACAGAATACAATGAGCAGTTCTTC.